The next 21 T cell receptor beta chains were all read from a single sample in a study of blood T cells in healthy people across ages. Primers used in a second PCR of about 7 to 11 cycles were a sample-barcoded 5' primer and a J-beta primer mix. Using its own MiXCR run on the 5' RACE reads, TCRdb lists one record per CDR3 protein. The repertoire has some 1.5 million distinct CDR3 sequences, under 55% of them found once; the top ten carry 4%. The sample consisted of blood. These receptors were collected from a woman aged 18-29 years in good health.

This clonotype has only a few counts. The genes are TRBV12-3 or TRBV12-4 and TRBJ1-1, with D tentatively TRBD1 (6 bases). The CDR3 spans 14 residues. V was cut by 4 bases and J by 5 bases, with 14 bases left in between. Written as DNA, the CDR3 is TGTGCCAGCAGTTCCCCAGCAGGGGTGACTGAAGCTTTCTTT. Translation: CASSSPAGVTEAFF.

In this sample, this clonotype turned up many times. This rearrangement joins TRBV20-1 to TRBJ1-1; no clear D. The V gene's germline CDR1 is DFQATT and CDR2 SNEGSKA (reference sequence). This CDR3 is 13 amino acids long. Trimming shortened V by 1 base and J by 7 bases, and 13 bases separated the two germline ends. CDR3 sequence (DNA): TGCAGTGCTAGAGCGGGCCGCAGGTATGAAGCTTTCTTT. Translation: CSARAGRRYEAFF.

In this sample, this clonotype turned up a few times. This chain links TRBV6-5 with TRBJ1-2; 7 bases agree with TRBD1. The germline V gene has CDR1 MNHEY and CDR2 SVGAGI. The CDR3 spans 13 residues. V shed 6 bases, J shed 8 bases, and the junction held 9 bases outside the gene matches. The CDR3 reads CASRARRGVGYTF. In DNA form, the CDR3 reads TGTGCCAGCAGGGCACGCAGGGGGGTCGGCTACACCTTC.

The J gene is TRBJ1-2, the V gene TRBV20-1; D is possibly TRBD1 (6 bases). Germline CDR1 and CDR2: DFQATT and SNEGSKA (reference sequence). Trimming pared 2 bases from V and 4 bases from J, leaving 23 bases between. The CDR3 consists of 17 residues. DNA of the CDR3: TGCAGTGCTAGAAACCCGGGCCGGGGAGGGGGAAGCTATGGCTACACCTTC. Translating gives CSARNPGRGGGSYGYTF.

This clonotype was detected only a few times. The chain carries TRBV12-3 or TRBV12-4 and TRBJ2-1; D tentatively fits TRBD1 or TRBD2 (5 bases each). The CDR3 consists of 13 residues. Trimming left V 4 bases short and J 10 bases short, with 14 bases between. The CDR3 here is CASSSGRLGEQFF. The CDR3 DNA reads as TGTGCCAGCAGTTCGGGACGGTTGGGGGAGCAGTTCTTC.

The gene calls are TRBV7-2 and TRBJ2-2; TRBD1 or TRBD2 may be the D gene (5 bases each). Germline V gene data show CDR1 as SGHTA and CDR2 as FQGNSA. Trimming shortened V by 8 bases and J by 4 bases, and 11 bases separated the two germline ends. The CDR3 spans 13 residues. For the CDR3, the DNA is TGTGCCAGCGCCGAAGGGACCACCGGGGAGCTGTTTTTT. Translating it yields CASAEGTTGELFF.

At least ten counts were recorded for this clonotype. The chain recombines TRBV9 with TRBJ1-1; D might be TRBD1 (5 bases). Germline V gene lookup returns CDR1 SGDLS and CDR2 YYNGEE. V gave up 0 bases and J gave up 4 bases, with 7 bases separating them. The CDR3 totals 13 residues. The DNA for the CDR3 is TGTGCCAGCAGCGTAGACGGGGGCACTGAAGCTTTCTTT. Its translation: CASSVDGGTEAFF.

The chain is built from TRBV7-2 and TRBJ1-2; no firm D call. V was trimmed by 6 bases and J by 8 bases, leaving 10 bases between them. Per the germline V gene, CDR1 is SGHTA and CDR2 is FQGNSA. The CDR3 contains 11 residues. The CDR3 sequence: CASRRAEGYTF. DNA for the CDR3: TGTGCCAGCAGGAGGGCCGAGGGCTACACCTTC.

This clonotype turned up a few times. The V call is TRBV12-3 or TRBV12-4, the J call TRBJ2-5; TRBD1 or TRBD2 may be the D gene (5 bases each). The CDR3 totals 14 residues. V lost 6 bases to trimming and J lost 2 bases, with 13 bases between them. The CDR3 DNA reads TGTGCCAGCAGCGAGGGGATTAGGCAAGAGACCCAGTACTTC. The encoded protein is CASSEGIRQETQYF.

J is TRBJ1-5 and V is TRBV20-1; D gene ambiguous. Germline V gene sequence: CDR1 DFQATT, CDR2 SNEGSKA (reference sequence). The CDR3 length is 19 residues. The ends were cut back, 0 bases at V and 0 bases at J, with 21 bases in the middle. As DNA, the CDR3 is TGCAGTGCTAGAGATGGTTATGGAACGGGAAAGTATAGCAATCAGCCCCAGCATTTT. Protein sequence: CSARDGYGTGKYSNQPQHF.

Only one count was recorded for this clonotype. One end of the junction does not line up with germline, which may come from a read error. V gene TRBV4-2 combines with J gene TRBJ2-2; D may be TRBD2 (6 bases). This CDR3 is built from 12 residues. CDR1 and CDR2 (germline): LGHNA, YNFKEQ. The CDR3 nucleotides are TGTGCCAGCAGCCTAAGACCCGGGGGGCTGTTTTTT. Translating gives CASSLRPGGLFF.

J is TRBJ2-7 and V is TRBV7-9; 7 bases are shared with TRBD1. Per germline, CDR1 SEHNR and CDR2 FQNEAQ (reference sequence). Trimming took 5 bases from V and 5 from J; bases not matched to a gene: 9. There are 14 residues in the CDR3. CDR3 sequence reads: CASSHDRALHEQYF. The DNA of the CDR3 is TGTGCCAGCAGCCATGACAGGGCTCTCCACGAGCAGTACTTC.

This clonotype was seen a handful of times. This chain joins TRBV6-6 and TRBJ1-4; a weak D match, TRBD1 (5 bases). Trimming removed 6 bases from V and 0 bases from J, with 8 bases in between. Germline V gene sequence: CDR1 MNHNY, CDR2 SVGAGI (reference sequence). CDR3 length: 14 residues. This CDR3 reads CASRDRPTNEKLFF. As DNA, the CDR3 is TGTGCCAGCAGAGACAGACCAACTAATGAAAAACTGTTTTTT.

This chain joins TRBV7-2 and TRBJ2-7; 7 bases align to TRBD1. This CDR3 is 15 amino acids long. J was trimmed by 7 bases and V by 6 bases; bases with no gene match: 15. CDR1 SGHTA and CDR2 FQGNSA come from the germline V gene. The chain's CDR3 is CASRSGQTSYNEQYF. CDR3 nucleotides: TGTGCCAGCAGGTCGGGACAGACCTCCTACAATGAGCAGTACTTC.

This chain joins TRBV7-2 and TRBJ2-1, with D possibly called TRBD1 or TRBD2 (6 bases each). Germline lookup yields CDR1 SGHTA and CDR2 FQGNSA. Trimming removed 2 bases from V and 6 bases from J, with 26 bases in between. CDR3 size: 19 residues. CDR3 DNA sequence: TGTGCCAGCAGCTTACGGCCCACAGGGAGTGGGGGGCGTTGCAATGAGCAGTTCTTC. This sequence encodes CASSLRPTGSGGRCNEQFF.

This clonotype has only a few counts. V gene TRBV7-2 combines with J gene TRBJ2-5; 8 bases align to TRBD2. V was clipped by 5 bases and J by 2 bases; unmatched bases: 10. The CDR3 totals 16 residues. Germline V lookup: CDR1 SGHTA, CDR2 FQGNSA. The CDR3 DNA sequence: TGTGCCAGCAGCCCAGCTGGGACTAGAAATCAAGAGACCCAGTACTTC. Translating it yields CASSPAGTRNQETQYF. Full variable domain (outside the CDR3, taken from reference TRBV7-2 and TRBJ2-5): GAGVSQSPSNKVTEKGKDVELRCDPISGHTALYWYRQSLGQGLEFLIYFQGNSAPDKSGLPSDRFSAERTGGSVSTLTIQRTQQEDSAVYLCASSPAGTRNQETQYFGPGTRLLVL.

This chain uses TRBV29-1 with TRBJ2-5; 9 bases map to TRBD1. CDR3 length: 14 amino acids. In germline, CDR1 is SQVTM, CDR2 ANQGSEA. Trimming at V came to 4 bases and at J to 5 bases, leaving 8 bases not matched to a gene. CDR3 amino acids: CSVAKQGAVETQYF. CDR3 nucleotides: TGCAGCGTTGCTAAACAGGGGGCGGTGGAGACCCAGTACTTC.

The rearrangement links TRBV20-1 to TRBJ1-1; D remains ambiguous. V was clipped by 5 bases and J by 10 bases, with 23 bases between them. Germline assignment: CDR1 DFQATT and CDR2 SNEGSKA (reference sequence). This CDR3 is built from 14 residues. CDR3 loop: CSAPTADGGRRAFF. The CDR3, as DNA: TGCAGTGCTCCCACCGCGGACGGAGGCCGAAGAGCTTTCTTT.

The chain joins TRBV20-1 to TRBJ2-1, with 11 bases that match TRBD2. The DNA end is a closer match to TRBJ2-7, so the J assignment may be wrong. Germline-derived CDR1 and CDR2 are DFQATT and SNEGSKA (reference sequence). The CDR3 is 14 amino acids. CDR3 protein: CSAPGLAVYNEQYF. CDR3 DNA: TGCAGTGCGCCGGGACTAGCGGTCTACAATGAGCAGTACTTC.

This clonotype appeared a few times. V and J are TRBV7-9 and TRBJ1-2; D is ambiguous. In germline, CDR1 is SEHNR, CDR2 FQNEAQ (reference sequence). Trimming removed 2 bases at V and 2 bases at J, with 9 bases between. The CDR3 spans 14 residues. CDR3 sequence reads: CASSLFSANYGYTF. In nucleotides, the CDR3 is TGTGCCAGCAGCTTATTTTCAGCGAACTATGGCTACACCTTC.

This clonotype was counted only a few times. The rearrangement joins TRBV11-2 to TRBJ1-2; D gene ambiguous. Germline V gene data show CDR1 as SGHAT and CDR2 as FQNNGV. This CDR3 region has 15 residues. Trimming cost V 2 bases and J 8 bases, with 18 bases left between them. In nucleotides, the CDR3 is TGTGCCAGCAGCTTATTGGCGTCGGCTATTGGAGGCTACACCTTC. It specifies CASSLLASAIGGYTF.